These 29 T cell receptor beta chains were all obtained from the same sample, sequenced in a study of blood T cell repertoires in COVID-19. Sequencing was performed with immunoSEQ multiplex PCR; in TCRdb, only in-frame clones are kept and a portion is missing. The sample has 240,000 or so clones; more than 70% are singletons. The specimen was PBMCs or T cells enriched from blood (not recorded which). All receptors come from a woman aged 50 to 60 who had recovered from COVID-19.

The rearrangement uses TRBV30 and TRBJ1-6; weak D call: TRBD1 (6 bases). The ends were cut back, 3 bases at V and 9 bases at J, with 18 bases in the middle. The CDR3 runs to 15 residues. The V gene's germline CDR1 is GTSNPN and CDR2 SVGIG (reference sequence). The CDR3 loop reads CAWRVGQLSGSPLHF. The CDR3 bases are TGTGCCTGGAGGGTTGGACAGCTTTCTGGTTCACCCCTCCACTTT.

The CDR3 loop reads CASSPSLRRSYNEQFF. The CDR3 DNA sequence: TGTGCCAGCAGCCCCTCCTTAAGGAGATCCTACAATGAGCAGTTCTTC. The J gene is TRBJ2-1, the V gene TRBV5-4; D gene ambiguous. CDR1 and CDR2 (germline): SGHNT, YYREEE (reference sequence). This CDR3 spans 16 amino acids. Trimming took 4 bases from V and 1 from J, leaving 15 bases between them. The full variable domain, rest sourced from reference TRBV5-4 and TRBJ2-1, is ETGVTQSPTHLIKTRGQQVTLRCSSQSGHNTVSWYQQALGQGPQFIFQYYREEENGRGNFPPRFSGLQFPNYSSELNVNALELDDSALYLCASSPSLRRSYNEQFFGPGTRLTVL.

CDR3 sequence (DNA): TGTGCCAGTAGTAGGCGCACAGATACGCAGTATTTT. This encodes CASSRRTDTQYF. The genes are TRBV19 and TRBJ2-3, with no clear D. Trimming took off 4 bases at V and 1 base at J, with 3 bases between the two ends. Germline V gene data show CDR1 as LNHDA and CDR2 as SQIVND (reference sequence). There are 12 residues in the CDR3.

This chain connects TRBV3-1 (or the pseudogene TRBV3-2) to TRBJ2-2; no firm D call. Germline CDR1 LGHDT, CDR2 YNNKEL (reference sequence). V was pared by 3 bases and J by 4 bases, with 15 bases between. CDR3 length equals 16 residues. The CDR3 sequence is CASSQPPESGTGELFF. The CDR3 DNA follows: TGTGCCAGCAGCCAGCCTCCGGAGAGTGGCACCGGGGAGCTGTTTTTT.

The genes are TRBV5-6 and TRBJ1-5, with D hard to call. CDR1 is SGHDT and CDR2 is YYEEEE in the germline V gene. V was cut by 3 bases and J by 10 bases, with 17 bases left in between. This CDR3 is built from 14 residues. CDR3 nucleotide sequence: TGTGCCAGCAGCTCCCTGAAAACCGTCGGTCCCCAGCATTTT. Translating gives CASSSLKTVGPQHF. The full variable domain, in which reference TRBV5-6 and TRBJ1-5 provide the parts outside the CDR3, is DAGVTQSPTHLIKTRGQQVTLRCSPKSGHDTVSWYQQALGQGPQFIFQYYEEEERQRGNFPDRFSGHQFPNYSSELNVNALLLGDSALYLCASSSLKTVGPQHFGDGTRLSIL.

This rearrangement joins TRBV5-1 to TRBJ2-1; D possibly corresponds to TRBD1 (6 bases). V was pared by 0 bases and J by 8 bases, with 12 bases between. The CDR3 has 14 residues. CDR1 is SGHRS, CDR2 YFSETQ, per germline. The CDR3 sequence: CASSLETGLDEQFF. DNA for the CDR3: TGCGCCAGCAGCTTGGAGACAGGTTTGGATGAGCAGTTCTTC.

The rearrangement uses TRBV18 and TRBJ1-5; 8 bases fit TRBD1. This CDR3 comprises 15 residues. With 4 bases clipped from V and 9 bases from J, the junction kept 11 bases outside the gene matches. Germline-derived CDR1 and CDR2 are KGHSH and LQKENI. In DNA form, the CDR3 reads TGTGCCAGCTCACGCGACAGGGGCCCCAATGGGCCCCAGCATTTT. Translating gives CASSRDRGPNGPQHF.

CDR3 sequence (DNA): TGTGCCAGCAGGCAAGCCGGGACAGGGGCTGCCGGGGAGCTGTTTTTT. It encodes CASRQAGTGAAGELFF. This chain connects TRBV7-3 to TRBJ2-2; 10 nucleotides line up with TRBD1. The V segment lost 6 bases and the J segment 6 bases; nucleotides outside the gene matches: 10. Germline V gene sequence: CDR1 SGHTA, CDR2 FQGTGA. The CDR3 covers 16 residues.

V gene TRBV6-4 combines with J gene TRBJ1-2, with 9 bases identical to TRBD1. Losses at the gene ends were 6 bases for V and 8 bases for J; bases not matched to a gene: 7. Germline loops: CDR1 MRHNA, CDR2 SNTAGT. The CDR3 spans 13 residues. This CDR3 is CASRRTGDEGYTF. The CDR3 nucleotides are TGTGCCAGCAGGAGGACAGGGGACGAGGGCTACACCTTC.

The chain is built from TRBV7-3 and TRBJ1-1; no firm D call. Trimming left V 2 bases short and J 4 bases short, with 8 bases between. Germline CDR1 SGHTA, CDR2 FQGTGA. The CDR3 extends over 13 amino acids. The CDR3 here is CASSLSKSTEAFF. The CDR3 DNA is TGTGCCAGCAGCTTATCAAAGAGCACTGAAGCTTTCTTT.

This chain connects TRBV7-2 to TRBJ2-2, with TRBD2 identical over 12 bases. CDR3 size: 15 residues. Looked up from germline, CDR1 is SGHTA and CDR2 is FQGNSA. V trimming: 5 bases; J trimming: 5 bases; junction bases outside the gene matches: 3. The CDR3, as DNA: TGTGCCAGCAGCACTAGCGGGGGGACGACCGGGGAGCTGTTTTTT. Residues: CASSTSGGTTGELFF.

In its sample, this clone was seen once. The V call is TRBV5-1, the J call TRBJ2-7; tentative D call: TRBD2 (5 bases). Trimming removed 4 bases from V and 0 bases from J, with 8 bases in between. In germline, CDR1 is SGHRS, CDR2 YFSETQ. CDR3 length: 13 amino acids. The CDR3: CASSRDYSYEQYF. Here the CDR3 DNA reads TGCGCCAGCAGCCGTGACTACTCCTACGAGCAGTACTTC.

The J gene is TRBJ2-1, the V gene TRBV4-2; 10 bases agree with TRBD1. The germline gives CDR1 LGHNA, CDR2 YNFKEQ. The CDR3 is 15 amino acids. Trimming took 7 bases from V and 4 from J; bases not matched to a gene: 7. The CDR3 region has the DNA TGTGCCAGCACCCCCGGGACAGGGGAATACAATGAGCAGTTCTTC. Translating gives CASTPGTGEYNEQFF.

Only a few counts were recorded for this clone. The chain combines TRBV29-1 with TRBJ1-1, with 7 bases lining up with TRBD1. This CDR3 has 11 residues. Germline CDR1 is SQVTM and CDR2 is ANQGSEA. V lost 3 bases to trimming and J lost 8 bases; unmatched junction nucleotides: 3. In DNA, the CDR3 is TGCAGCGTTGATCCGGACAGGGAAGCTTTCTTT. Amino acids: CSVDPDREAFF.

The rearrangement uses TRBV18 and TRBJ2-2; 9 positions agree with TRBD1. From germline, CDR1 is KGHSH and CDR2 LQKENI. The trim removed 1 base at V and 2 bases at J, leaving 5 bases unmatched. The CDR3 consists of 17 residues. The CDR3 here is CASSPRLTGGNTGELFF. In nucleotides, the CDR3 is TGTGCCAGCTCACCACGGCTCACAGGGGGCAACACCGGGGAGCTGTTTTTT.

This clone has a single count. The chain recombines TRBV6-5 with TRBJ1-4; no definite D call. Germline V gene sequence: CDR1 MNHEY, CDR2 SVGAGI. V was shortened by 10 bases and J by 7 bases, with 19 bases between the two germline ends. The CDR3 covers 14 residues. The CDR3 bases are TGTGCCACCCTGAGTTACAGTGTTGGTGAAAAACTGTTTTTT. Translation gives CATLSYSVGEKLFF.

The J gene is TRBJ2-2, the V gene TRBV19; 15 bases line up with TRBD2. V was pared by 5 bases and J by 0 bases, with 16 bases of the junction left unmatched. The CDR3 has 22 amino acids. Germline assignment: CDR1 LNHDA and CDR2 SQIVND (reference sequence). The DNA of the CDR3 is TGTGCCAGTAGTCCCCTAAGTCTGGGGACTAGCGGGAGGATCCCGAACACCGGGGAGCTGTTTTTT. Its protein is CASSPLSLGTSGRIPNTGELFF.

This chain uses TRBV10-2 with TRBJ2-5, with D uncertain. There are 10 residues in the CDR3. Germline assignment: CDR1 WSHSY and CDR2 SAAADI. Between the trimmed V and J ends, which lost 8 bases and 1 base, there was a span of 2 bases. The CDR3 sequence is CASRQETQYF. In DNA, the CDR3 is TGCGCCAGCCGCCAAGAGACCCAGTACTTC.

The rearrangement uses TRBV4-3 and TRBJ1-2; 9 nucleotides align to TRBD1. Germline values: CDR1 LGHNA, CDR2 YSLEER. The CDR3 sequence is 15 residues long. The trim removed 1 base at V and 6 bases at J, leaving 6 bases unmatched. The CDR3 coding sequence is TGCGCCAGCAGCCAAGCCCGGGACAGGGTAAATGGCTACACCTTC. This codes for CASSQARDRVNGYTF.

The CDR3 nucleotides are TGTGCCACCAGCAGAGATCTCGCAGATACGCAGTATTTT. Its protein product is CATSRDLADTQYF. V is TRBV15 and J is TRBJ2-3; the D is unclear. Trimming shortened V by 0 bases and J by 4 bases, and 5 bases separated the two germline ends. The CDR3 consists of 13 residues. Looked up from germline, CDR1 is LNHNV and CDR2 is YYDKDF (reference sequence).

The chain carries TRBV6-5 and TRBJ1-5; 11 bases map to TRBD1. The CDR3 contains 15 residues. The V and J ends lost 6 bases and 3 bases, in that order; junction bases with no gene match: 4. CDR1 is MNHEY, CDR2 SVGAGI, per germline. Written as DNA, the CDR3 is TGTGCCAGCAGACCGGACAGGGGGCCCAATCAGCCCCAGCATTTT. It specifies CASRPDRGPNQPQHF.

The chain carries TRBV18 and TRBJ1-5; no definite D call. The germline CDR1 and CDR2 sequences are KGHSH and LQKENI. This CDR3 region has 14 residues. V was pared by 2 bases and J by 4 bases, with 9 bases between. CDR3 region: CASSPGQQNQPQHF. CDR3 bases: TGTGCCAGCTCACCAGGGCAACAGAATCAGCCCCAGCATTTT.

This clone was seen more than once but under ten times. The rearrangement links TRBV5-5 to TRBJ2-1; D call uncertain. CDR1 SGHKS and CDR2 YYEKEE come from the germline V gene (reference sequence). The V end lost 0 bases, the J end lost 4 bases, and 8 bases lay between the germline ends. The CDR3 spans 14 residues. The CDR3 DNA sequence: TGTGCCAGCAGCTTGGTTGAGAGGTACAATGAGCAGTTCTTC. It translates to CASSLVERYNEQFF.

The V and J genes are TRBV9 and TRBJ2-3; no clear D. V lost 0 bases to trimming and J lost 1 base, with 12 bases between them. Germline V gives CDR1 SGDLS, CDR2 YYNGEE. CDR3 length equals 16 residues. As DNA, the CDR3 is TGTGCCAGCAGCGTAGCTGCGAGCGCCCGCACAGATACGCAGTATTTT. Translated, it gives CASSVAASARTDTQYF.

The V call is TRBV11-2, the J call TRBJ2-7; 7 positions match TRBD2. The CDR3 is 15 residues long. Germline CDR1 and CDR2: SGHAT and FQNNGV. V shed 5 bases and J 3 bases; nucleotides not matched to a gene: 10. In DNA form, the CDR3 reads TGTGCCAGCAGCCGTTATAGCGGGCTCAACTACGAGCAGTACTTC. Translation: CASSRYSGLNYEQYF.

This rearrangement joins TRBV3-1 (or the pseudogene TRBV3-2) to TRBJ1-1, with a possible D match to TRBD1 (5 bases). CDR3 length: 16 amino acids. The germline CDR1 and CDR2 sequences are LGHDT and YNNKEL (reference sequence). Trimming cost V 0 bases and J 6 bases, with 17 bases left between them. The CDR3 sequence is CASSQDWGEGTPEAFF. Written as DNA, the CDR3 is TGTGCCAGCAGCCAAGATTGGGGGGAGGGTACCCCTGAAGCTTTCTTT.

The J gene is TRBJ1-2, the V gene TRBV10-3, with a tentative D call TRBD1 (6 bases). The CDR3 is made up of 12 amino acids. V lost 4 bases and J 8 bases, leaving 11 bases between the germline ends. The germline CDR1 and CDR2 sequences are ENHRY and SYGVKD. In nucleotides, the CDR3 is TGTGCCATCAGTGGGGGGCCGGGCGGCTACACCTTC. It codes for CAISGGPGGYTF.

The V call is TRBV7-2, the J call TRBJ2-1; 11 bases are a match to TRBD2. The CDR3 has 17 residues. V was pared by 5 bases and J by 0 bases, with 6 bases of the junction left unmatched. Germline V gene data show CDR1 as SGHTA and CDR2 as FQGNSA. The CDR3 DNA follows: TGTGCCAGCAGCAAAGATAGCGGGGGGGGCTCCTACAATGAGCAGTTCTTC. It specifies CASSKDSGGGSYNEQFF.

The rearrangement joins TRBV6-1 to TRBJ1-5; D is unclear. V was trimmed by 2 bases and J by 4 bases, leaving 3 bases between them. The length of the CDR3 is 12 residues. Germline V lookup: CDR1 MNHNS, CDR2 SASEGT. The CDR3 DNA reads TGTGCCAGCAGTGAAACAAATCAGCCCCAGCATTTT. Translating gives CASSETNQPQHF.